These 26 T cell receptor beta chains originate from one sample sequenced in a study of T cell changes during pregnancy in multiple sclerosis. Sequencing was performed with immunoSEQ multiplex PCR; in TCRdb, only in-frame clones are kept and a portion is missing. Of roughly 69,000 clones listed, approximately 93% are singletons. This sample comprised peripheral blood, obtained in the second trimester of pregnancy. These receptors were collected from a female donor with multiple sclerosis, enrolled in a pregnancy study.

This clone was recorded at least ten times. The CDR3 DNA is TGTGCCAGCAGTTTACTAGCGAACACTGAAGCTTTCTTT. Translating it yields CASSLLANTEAFF. This rearrangement joins TRBV27 to TRBJ1-1, with D hard to call. With 2 bases removed from V and 1 base from J, the gap between germline ends came to 5 bases. This CDR3 comprises 13 residues. Germline V gene data show CDR1 as MNHEY and CDR2 as SMNVEV (reference sequence).

This chain links TRBV12-5 with TRBJ1-2; D is perhaps TRBD1 (5 bases). The ends were cut back, 3 bases at V and 6 bases at J, with 8 bases in the middle. The CDR3 contains 12 residues. CDR1 and CDR2 from the germline V gene are LGHNT and FRNRAP. The CDR3 reads CASGFSGNGYTF. In DNA, the CDR3 is TGTGCTAGTGGTTTTTCAGGGAATGGCTACACCTTC.

The rearrangement links TRBV27 to TRBJ2-7; tentatively, D is TRBD1 (5 bases). V gave up 4 bases and J gave up 2 bases, with 18 bases separating them. The germline V gene has CDR1 MNHEY and CDR2 SMNVEV (reference sequence). CDR3 length: 16 residues. The CDR3 sequence: CASSSGDLTGTYEQYF. CDR3 bases: TGTGCCAGCAGTTCAGGAGACCTTACAGGCACCTACGAGCAGTACTTC.

This sequence joins TRBV7-6 and TRBJ1-5; D is unclear. The CDR3 extends over 14 amino acids. Germline assignment: CDR1 SGHVS and CDR2 FNYEAQ. V gave up 1 base and J gave up 0 bases, with 4 bases separating them. The CDR3 is CASSLGHSNQPQHF. In nucleotides, the CDR3 is TGTGCCAGCAGCTTAGGTCATAGCAATCAGCCCCAGCATTTT.

V and J are TRBV20-1 and TRBJ1-3, with no clear D. Germline CDR1 DFQATT, CDR2 SNEGSKA (reference sequence). The ends were cut back, 4 bases at V and 4 bases at J, with 5 bases in the middle. The CDR3 consists of 11 residues. In DNA, the CDR3 is TGCAGTGCTACGGGAGGAAACACCATATATTTT. As protein: CSATGGNTIYF.

The chain recombines TRBV28 with TRBJ1-5; D is ambiguous. This CDR3 comprises 18 residues. Germline V CDR1 and CDR2: MDHEN, SYDVKM. V lost 7 bases and J 0 bases, leaving 22 bases between the germline ends. In DNA, the CDR3 is TGTGCCAGCATCGAACGTGCCGATCTTGGGAGTAGCAATCAGCCCCAGCATTTT. Protein: CASIERADLGSSNQPQHF.

In this sample, this clone turned up once. The V and J genes are TRBV5-1 and TRBJ1-6; 7 bases fit TRBD1. V was pared by 1 base and J by 7 bases, with 8 bases of the junction left unmatched. This CDR3 is built from 16 residues. CDR1 SGHRS and CDR2 YFSETQ come from the germline V gene. The CDR3 loop is CASSLHPGQQNSPLHF. CDR3 nucleotides: TGCGCCAGCAGCTTGCACCCGGGACAGCAAAATTCACCCCTCCACTTT. Based on the CDR3 plus reference TRBV5-1 and TRBJ1-6, the full variable domain is KAGVTQTPRYLIKTRGQQVTLSCSPISGHRSVSWYQQTPGQGLQFLFEYFSETQRNKGNFPGRFSGRQFSNSRSEMNVSTLELGDSALYLCASSLHPGQQNSPLHFGNGTRLTVT.

The chain recombines TRBV6-5 with TRBJ1-5; 9 bases are a match to TRBD1. Trimming at V came to 2 bases and at J to 4 bases, leaving 0 bases not matched to a gene. Germline V lookup: CDR1 MNHEY, CDR2 SVGAGI. The CDR3 loop spans 14 amino acids. The CDR3: CASSYGTGNQPQHF. CDR3 nucleotides: TGTGCCAGCAGTTACGGGACAGGGAATCAGCCCCAGCATTTT.

The chain has TRBV5-5 and TRBJ2-5; no definite D call. Between the trimmed V and J ends, which lost 4 bases and 5 bases, there was a span of 9 bases. The CDR3 has 12 residues. The germline gives CDR1 SGHKS, CDR2 YYEKEE (reference sequence). In nucleotides, the CDR3 is TGTGCCAGCAGCCCAAACACGGAGACCCAGTACTTC. Encoded protein: CASSPNTETQYF.

The chain uses TRBV11-2 and TRBJ2-7, with 7 bases aligning to TRBD1. Unmatched junction bases numbered 5, after V lost 9 bases and J lost 0 bases. Germline CDR1 reads SGHAT; CDR2 reads FQNNGV. The CDR3 consists of 13 residues. The CDR3 here is CASLGTASYEQYF. The CDR3 DNA sequence: TGTGCCAGTCTCGGGACAGCCTCCTACGAGCAGTACTTC.

The CDR3 loop is CASGQGWTEAFF. The CDR3 DNA reads TGTGCCAGCGGTCAGGGTTGGACTGAAGCTTTCTTT. The chain has TRBV25-1 and TRBJ1-1; possibly TRBD1 for D (5 bases). Trimming pared 8 bases from V and 5 bases from J, leaving 12 bases between. Germline CDR1 and CDR2: MGHDK and SYGVNS. This CDR3 spans 12 amino acids.

The chain recombines TRBV7-2 with TRBJ1-1; 8 nucleotides align to TRBD1. The CDR3 runs to 14 residues. V was clipped by 7 bases and J by 4 bases; unmatched bases: 8. Germline V gives CDR1 SGHTA, CDR2 FQGNSA. CDR3 in DNA: TGTGCCAGCAACATCCAGGGGGCAGGCACTGAAGCTTTCTTT. Encoded protein: CASNIQGAGTEAFF.

This clone has only a few counts. V usage is TRBV30 and J usage is TRBJ1-5, with D unresolved. Trimming pared 0 bases from V and 0 bases from J, leaving 9 bases between. This CDR3 has 15 residues. Germline loops: CDR1 GTSNPN, CDR2 SVGIG (reference sequence). CDR3 bases: TGTGCCTGGAGTGTAACCGGAGATAGCAATCAGCCCCAGCATTTT. It specifies CAWSVTGDSNQPQHF. The variable domain in full, with the rest retrieved from reference TRBV30 and TRBJ1-5, is SQTIHQWPATLVQPVGSPLSLECTVEGTSNPNLYWYRQAAGRGLQLLFYSVGIGQISSEVPQNLSASRPQDRQFILSSKKLLLSDSGFYLCAWSVTGDSNQPQHFGDGTRLSIL.

DNA of the CDR3: TGTGCCAGCAGCGAATCACAGGGATCTGCGAACTATGGCTACACCTTC. Translating it yields CASSESQGSANYGYTF. The chain carries TRBV9 and TRBJ1-2, with D perhaps TRBD1 (6 bases). V was clipped by 3 bases and J by 2 bases, with 17 bases between them. The germline V gene encodes CDR1 SGDLS and CDR2 YYNGEE. The CDR3 consists of 16 residues. The entire variable domain, with the rest obtained from reference TRBV9 and TRBJ1-2, is as follows: DSGVTQTPKHLITATGQRVTLRCSPRSGDLSVYWYQQSLDQGLQFLIQYYNGEERAKGNILERFSAQQFPDLHSELNLSSLELGDSALYFCASSESQGSANYGYTFGSGTRLTVV.

This chain uses TRBV7-6 with TRBJ1-2; 9 bases map to TRBD1. The CDR3 loop spans 15 amino acids. After removal of 1 base from V and 3 bases from J, the junction contained 3 bases not matched to a gene. Per the germline V gene, CDR1 is SGHVS and CDR2 is FNYEAQ. In nucleotides, the CDR3 is TGTGCCAGCAGCTTAGGGACAGGGGTTGACTATGGCTACACCTTC. This gives the protein CASSLGTGVDYGYTF.

The rearrangement links TRBV30 to TRBJ1-3; a possible D gene is TRBD1 (5 bases). The length of the CDR3 is 16 residues. Germline-derived CDR1 and CDR2 are GTSNPN and SVGIG (reference sequence). The germline V and J ends were trimmed by 2 bases and 0 bases, with 14 bases remaining between them. CDR3 residues: CAWSTTRVGSGNTIYF. The DNA for the CDR3 is TGTGCCTGGAGTACAACCAGGGTCGGCTCTGGAAACACCATATATTTT.

A single count supports this clone. The rearrangement links TRBV6-1 to TRBJ1-1; 8 bases are shared with TRBD1. V shed 6 bases, J shed 6 bases, and the junction held 6 bases outside the gene matches. Germline lookup yields CDR1 MNHNS and CDR2 SASEGT. This CDR3 is built from 13 residues. The CDR3: CASRDREAAEAFF. The CDR3, as DNA: TGTGCCAGCAGGGACAGGGAGGCGGCTGAAGCTTTCTTT.

In its sample, this clone was seen once. The V call is TRBV4-3, the J call TRBJ2-7; 7 nucleotides line up with TRBD1. Germline values: CDR1 LGHNA, CDR2 YSLEER. The CDR3 extends over 16 amino acids. After removal of 4 bases from V and 3 bases from J, the junction contained 12 bases not matched to a gene. The DNA of the CDR3 is TGCGCCAGCAGCCCGTACCCGACAGGGCGGCACTACGAGCAGTACTTC. It translates to CASSPYPTGRHYEQYF.

The J gene is TRBJ2-3, the V gene TRBV5-1, with 7 bases lining up with TRBD1. The CDR3 covers 14 residues. Per the germline V gene, CDR1 is SGHRS and CDR2 is YFSETQ. Germline trimming cut 3 bases from V and 3 bases from J; bases unmatched to any gene: 4. For the CDR3, the DNA is TGCGCCAGCAGCTCCGACAGGGAAACAGATACGCAGTATTTT. It specifies CASSSDRETDTQYF. Full variable domain (missing parts from reference TRBV5-1 and TRBJ2-3): KAGVTQTPRYLIKTRGQQVTLSCSPISGHRSVSWYQQTPGQGLQFLFEYFSETQRNKGNFPGRFSGRQFSNSRSEMNVSTLELGDSALYLCASSSDRETDTQYFGPGTRLTVL.

This rearrangement joins TRBV7-2 to TRBJ1-6; no clear D gene. Germline assignment: CDR1 SGHTA and CDR2 FQGNSA. Trimming removed 2 bases at V and 9 bases at J, with 11 bases between. This CDR3 spans 14 amino acids. As DNA, the CDR3 is TGTGCCAGCAGCTTATCTTCGTACGGTTCACCCCTCCACTTT. It codes for CASSLSSYGSPLHF.

Details on this clone: Being one base from a much bigger clone, this may be a read error. The chain carries TRBV6-5 and TRBJ1-5; D might be TRBD1 (5 bases). Germline V gives CDR1 MNHEY, CDR2 SVGAGI. V was shortened by 2 bases and J by 3 bases, with 8 bases between the two germline ends. This CDR3 has 14 amino acids. The CDR3 region has the DNA TGTGCCAGCAGTTACGGGGGGAACAATCAGCCCCAGCATTTT. Translating gives CASSYGGNNQPQHF.

V is TRBV27 and J is TRBJ1-6; D is possibly TRBD1 (5 bases). The germline V and J ends were trimmed by 5 bases and 9 bases, with 20 bases remaining between them. The length of the CDR3 is 16 residues. The germline V gene encodes CDR1 MNHEY and CDR2 SMNVEV (reference sequence). The CDR3 DNA reads as TGTGCCAGCAGTCCCGGACACTCAGTCAAAGGTTCACCCCTCCACTTT. Translation gives CASSPGHSVKGSPLHF.

The V and J genes are TRBV28 and TRBJ1-1; 8 bases are shared with TRBD1. V lost 6 bases, J lost 4 bases, and 7 bases stayed unmatched. The germline gives CDR1 MDHEN, CDR2 SYDVKM. The CDR3 runs 14 residues. Written as DNA, the CDR3 is TGTGCCAGCAGCCCCGGACAGGGTAGCACTGAAGCTTTCTTT. Its protein product is CASSPGQGSTEAFF.

V and J are TRBV21-1 and TRBJ2-3; TRBD1, the table's D call, lacks a check against the DNA. TRBV21-1 is given as a pseudogene. This CDR3 is built from 17 residues. Here the CDR3 DNA reads TGTGCCAGCAGCAAAGCGGCCGACAGGGGTGCCTGTGATACGCAGTATTTT. Translated, it gives CASSKAADRGACDTQYF.

The chain recombines TRBV4-1 with TRBJ2-7; 7 bases are a match to TRBD1. V lost 0 bases to trimming and J lost 6 bases; unmatched junction nucleotides: 8. This CDR3 is 15 amino acids long. Germline CDR1 is MGHRA and CDR2 is YSYEKL. The CDR3 DNA sequence: TGCGCCAGCAGCCAAGAGACTACAGGGGTTGCCGAGCAGTACTTC. Translated: CASSQETTGVAEQYF.

The chain joins TRBV18 to TRBJ2-7, with 9 bases that match TRBD1. Germline V gene data show CDR1 as KGHSH and CDR2 as LQKENI. V shed 8 bases, J shed 0 bases, and the junction held 23 bases outside the gene matches. The CDR3 totals 20 residues. The CDR3 DNA follows: TGTGCCAGCAGTCCCGGGACAGGGACCCGTAAGATATCCTACTCCTACGAGCAGTACTTC. It encodes CASSPGTGTRKISYSYEQYF.